This record looks at one T cell receptor (beta chain) sequence and its context. This entry is derived from a study of cytomegalovirus exposure and HLA in healthy donors. Study background: Within the Caucasian-associated ancestry cluster were around 81% of the 398 genotyped donors.

PCR primers comprised 60 Vbeta and 13 Jbeta primers. Generated by immunoSEQ multiplex PCR, the TCRdb table keeps only in-frame clones and is missing some. The profile shows more than 80,000 clones, roughly 82% of them singletons. The material sequenced was PBMCs. The clonotype originates from a man in his forties or fifties in good health and CMV-seronegative.

As DNA, the CDR3 is TGTGCCAGCAGCCCGGACAGGGTCAACACTGAAGCTTTCTTT. Its protein is CASSPDRVNTEAFF. The rearrangement uses TRBV27 and TRBJ1-1; 8 bases agree with TRBD1. Per the germline V gene, CDR1 is MNHEY and CDR2 is SMNVEV (reference sequence). The V and J ends lost 6 bases and 2 bases, in that order; junction bases with no gene match: 5. The CDR3 has 14 amino acids.